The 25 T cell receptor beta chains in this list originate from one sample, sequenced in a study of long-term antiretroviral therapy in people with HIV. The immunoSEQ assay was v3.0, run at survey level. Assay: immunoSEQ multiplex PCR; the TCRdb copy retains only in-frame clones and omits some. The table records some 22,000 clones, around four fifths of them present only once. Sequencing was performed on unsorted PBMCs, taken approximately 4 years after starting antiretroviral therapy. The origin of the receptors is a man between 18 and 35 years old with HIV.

The CDR3 here is CASSSRTGGGTEAFF. CDR3 nucleotide sequence: TGCGCCAGCAGCTCAAGGACAGGGGGGGGGACTGAAGCTTTCTTT. The chain carries TRBV5-1 and TRBJ1-1; 10 bases match TRBD1. J was trimmed by 5 bases and V by 3 bases; bases with no gene match: 7. The CDR3 totals 15 residues. Germline V lookup: CDR1 SGHRS, CDR2 YFSETQ.

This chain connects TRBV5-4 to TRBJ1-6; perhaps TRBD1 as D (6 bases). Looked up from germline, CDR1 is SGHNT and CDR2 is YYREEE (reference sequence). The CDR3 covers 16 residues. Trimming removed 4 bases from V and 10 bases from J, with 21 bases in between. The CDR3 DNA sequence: TGTGCCAGCAGCCGAGTCGGTGCAGGGGAGAGGTCACCCCTCCACTTT. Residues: CASSRVGAGERSPLHF.

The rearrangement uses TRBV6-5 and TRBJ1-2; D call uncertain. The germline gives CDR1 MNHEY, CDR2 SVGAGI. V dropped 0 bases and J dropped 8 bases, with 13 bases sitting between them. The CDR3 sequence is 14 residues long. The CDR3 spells CASSYSKYLEGYTF. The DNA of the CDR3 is TGTGCCAGCAGTTACTCGAAGTACCTGGAGGGCTACACCTTC.

CDR3 nucleotides: TGTGCCAGCAACCCCATCGGGGGGTACAATGAGCAGTTCTTC. It encodes CASNPIGGYNEQFF. The rearrangement uses TRBV7-9 and TRBJ2-1, with TRBD2 identical over 7 bases. The germline CDR1 and CDR2 sequences are SEHNR and FQNEAQ (reference sequence). The V gene end was trimmed by 7 bases and the J gene end by 4 bases; junction bases not matched to a gene: 7. The CDR3 has 14 residues.

CDR3 amino acids: CASSPGQGLFDYGYTF. The CDR3 bases are TGTGCCAGCAGTCCGGGACAGGGTTTATTCGACTATGGCTACACCTTC. The V call is TRBV28, the J call TRBJ1-2; 9 bases match TRBD1. Germline V CDR1 and CDR2: MDHEN, SYDVKM. V lost 5 bases, J lost 3 bases, and 10 bases stayed unmatched. The CDR3 runs to 16 residues.

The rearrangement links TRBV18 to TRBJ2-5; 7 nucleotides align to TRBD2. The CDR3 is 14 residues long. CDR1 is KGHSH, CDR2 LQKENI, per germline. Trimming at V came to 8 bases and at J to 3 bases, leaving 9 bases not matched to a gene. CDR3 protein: CASGDGTTKETQYF. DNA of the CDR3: TGTGCCAGCGGGGATGGGACTACAAAAGAGACCCAGTACTTC.

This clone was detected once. The CDR3 coding sequence is TGTGCCAGCAGTTTAGACAGGGTCAGGATAAGCACTGAAGCTTTCTTT. It yields the protein CASSLDRVRISTEAFF. The J gene is TRBJ1-1, the V gene TRBV27; 7 bases match TRBD1. V lost 2 bases and J lost 4; bases outside the gene matches: 10. The CDR3 has 16 residues. Germline CDR1 and CDR2: MNHEY and SMNVEV (reference sequence).

The CDR3 region has the DNA TGCAGCGCTGATTGGGGTAACTATGGCTACACCTTC. Its protein is CSADWGNYGYTF. The chain links TRBV29-1 to TRBJ1-2; D is unclear. CDR1 and CDR2 (germline): SQVTM, ANQGSEA. The CDR3 sequence is 12 residues long. The V and J ends lost 7 bases and 1 base respectively, with 10 bases between them. Supplemented by reference TRBV29-1 and TRBJ1-2, the full variable domain reads SAVISQKPSRDICQRGTSLTIQCQVDSQVTMMFWYRQQPGQSLTLIATANQGSEATYESGFVIDKFPISRPNLTFSTLTVSNMSPEDSSIYLCSADWGNYGYTFGSGTRLTVV.

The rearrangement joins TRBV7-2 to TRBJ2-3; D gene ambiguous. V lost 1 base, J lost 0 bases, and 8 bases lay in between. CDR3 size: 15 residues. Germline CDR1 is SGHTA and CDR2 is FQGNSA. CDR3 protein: CASSLDYTSTDTQYF. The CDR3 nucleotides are TGTGCCAGCAGCTTAGACTATACCAGCACAGATACGCAGTATTTT.

CDR3 DNA: TGTGCCAGCAGCAACCCGGACAGGGGGAATGAGCAGTTCTTC. It is translated as CASSNPDRGNEQFF. This rearrangement joins TRBV5-4 to TRBJ2-1; 10 bases are a match to TRBD1. V was clipped by 4 bases and J by 7 bases; unmatched bases: 5. CDR3 length equals 14 residues. Germline V gives CDR1 SGHNT, CDR2 YYREEE (reference sequence).

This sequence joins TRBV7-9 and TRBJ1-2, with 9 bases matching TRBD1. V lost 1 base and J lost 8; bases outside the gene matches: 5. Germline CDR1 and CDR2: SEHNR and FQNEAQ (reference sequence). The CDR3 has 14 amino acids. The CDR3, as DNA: TGTGCCAGCAGCTTAGGGGACAGGGTCGGCGGCTACACCTTC. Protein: CASSLGDRVGGYTF.

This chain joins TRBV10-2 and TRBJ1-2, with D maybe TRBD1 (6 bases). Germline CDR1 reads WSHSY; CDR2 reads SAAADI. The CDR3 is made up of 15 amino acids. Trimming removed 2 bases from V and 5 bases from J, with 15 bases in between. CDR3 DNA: TGCGCCAGCAGTGAGGTGGGGGGCCCCCAGTATGGCTACACCTTC. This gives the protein CASSEVGGPQYGYTF.

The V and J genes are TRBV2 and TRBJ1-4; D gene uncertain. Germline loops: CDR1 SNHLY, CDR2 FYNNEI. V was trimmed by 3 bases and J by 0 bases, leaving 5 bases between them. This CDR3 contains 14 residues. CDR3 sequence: CASSEFATNEKLFF. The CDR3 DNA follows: TGTGCCAGCAGTGAGTTTGCAACTAATGAAAAACTGTTTTTT.

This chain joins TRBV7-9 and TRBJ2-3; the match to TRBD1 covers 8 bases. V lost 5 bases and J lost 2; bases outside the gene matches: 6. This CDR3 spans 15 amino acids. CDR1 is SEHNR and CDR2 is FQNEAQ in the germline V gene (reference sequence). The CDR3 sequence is CASSLRTGPTDTQYF. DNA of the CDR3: TGTGCCAGCAGCCTCCGGACAGGGCCCACAGATACGCAGTATTTT. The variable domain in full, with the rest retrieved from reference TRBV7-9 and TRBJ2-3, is DTGVSQNPRHKITKRGQNVTFRCDPISEHNRLYWYRQTLGQGPEFLTYFQNEAQLEKSRLLSDRFSAERPKGSFSTLEIQRTEQGDSAMYLCASSLRTGPTDTQYFGPGTRLTVL.

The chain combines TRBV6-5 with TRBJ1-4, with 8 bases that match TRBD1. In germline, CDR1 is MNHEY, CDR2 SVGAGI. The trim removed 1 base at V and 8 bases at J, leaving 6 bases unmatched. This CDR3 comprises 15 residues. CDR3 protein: CASSYWTGSREKLFF. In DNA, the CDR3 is TGTGCCAGCAGTTACTGGACAGGGAGTCGAGAAAAACTGTTTTTT.

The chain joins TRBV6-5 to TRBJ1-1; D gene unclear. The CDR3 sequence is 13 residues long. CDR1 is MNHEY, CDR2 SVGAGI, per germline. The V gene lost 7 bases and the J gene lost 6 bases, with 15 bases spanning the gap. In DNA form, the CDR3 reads TGTGCCAGCAATGGACTGGAGAGAGCTGAAGCTTTCTTT. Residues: CASNGLERAEAFF.

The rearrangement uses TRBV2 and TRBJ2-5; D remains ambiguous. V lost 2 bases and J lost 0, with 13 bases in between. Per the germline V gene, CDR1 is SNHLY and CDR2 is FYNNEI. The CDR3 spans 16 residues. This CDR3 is CASSEKGSIYQETQYF. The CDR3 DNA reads TGTGCCAGCAGTGAAAAGGGATCCATTTACCAAGAGACCCAGTACTTC.

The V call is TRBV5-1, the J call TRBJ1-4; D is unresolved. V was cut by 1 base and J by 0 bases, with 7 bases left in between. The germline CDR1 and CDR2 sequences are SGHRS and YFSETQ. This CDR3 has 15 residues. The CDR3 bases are TGCGCCAGCAGCTTGAAGGGTGCAACTAATGAAAAACTGTTTTTT. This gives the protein CASSLKGATNEKLFF.

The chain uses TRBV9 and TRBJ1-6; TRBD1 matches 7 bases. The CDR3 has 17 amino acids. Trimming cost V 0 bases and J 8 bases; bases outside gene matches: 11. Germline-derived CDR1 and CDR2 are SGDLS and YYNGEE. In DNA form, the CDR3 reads TGTGCCAGCAGCGTAGACCCCGGGACAGCGGCGCATTCACCCCTCCACTTT. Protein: CASSVDPGTAAHSPLHF.

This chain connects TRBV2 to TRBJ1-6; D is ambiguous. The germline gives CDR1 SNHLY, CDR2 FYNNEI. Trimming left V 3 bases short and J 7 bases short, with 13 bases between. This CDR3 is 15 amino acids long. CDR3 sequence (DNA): TGTGCCAGCAGTGATTACAGCTTGGGGAATTCACCCCTCCACTTT. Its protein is CASSDYSLGNSPLHF.

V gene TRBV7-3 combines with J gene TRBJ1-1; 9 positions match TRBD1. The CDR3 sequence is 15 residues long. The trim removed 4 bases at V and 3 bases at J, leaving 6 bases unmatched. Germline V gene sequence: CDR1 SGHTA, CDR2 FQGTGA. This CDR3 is CASSSGTGRDTEAFF. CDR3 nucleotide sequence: TGTGCCAGCAGCTCCGGGACAGGGAGGGACACTGAAGCTTTCTTT.

The CDR3 nucleotides are TGTGCCAGCAGCTTAAAACAGTCATATGGCTACACCTTC. The encoded protein is CASSLKQSYGYTF. The V call is TRBV7-8, the J call TRBJ1-2; no reliable D call. Germline V gene lookup returns CDR1 SGHVS and CDR2 FQNEAQ. The V end lost 2 bases, the J end lost 5 bases, and 9 bases lay between the germline ends. The CDR3 totals 13 residues.

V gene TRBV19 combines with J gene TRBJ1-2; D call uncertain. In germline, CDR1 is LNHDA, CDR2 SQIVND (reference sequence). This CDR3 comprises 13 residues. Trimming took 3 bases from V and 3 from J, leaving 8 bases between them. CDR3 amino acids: CASSIRVYYGYTF. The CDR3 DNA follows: TGTGCCAGTAGTATTAGGGTTTACTATGGCTACACCTTC. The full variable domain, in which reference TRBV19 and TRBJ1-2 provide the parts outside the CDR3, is DGGITQSPKYLFRKEGQNVTLSCEQNLNHDAMYWYRQDPGQGLRLIYYSQIVNDFQKGDIAEGYSVSREKKESFPLTVTSAQKNPTAFYLCASSIRVYYGYTFGSGTRLTVV.

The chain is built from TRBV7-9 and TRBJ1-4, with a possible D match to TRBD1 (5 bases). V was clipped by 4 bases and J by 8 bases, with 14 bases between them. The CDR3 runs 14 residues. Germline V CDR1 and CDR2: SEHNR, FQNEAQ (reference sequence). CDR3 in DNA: TGTGCCAGCAGCTCTCCGGAGGGGAGAGAAAAACTGTTTTTT. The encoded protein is CASSSPEGREKLFF.

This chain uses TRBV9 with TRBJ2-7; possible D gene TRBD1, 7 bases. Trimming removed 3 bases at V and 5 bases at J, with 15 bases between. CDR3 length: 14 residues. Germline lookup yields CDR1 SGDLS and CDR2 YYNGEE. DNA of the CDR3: TGTGCCAGCAGCGCCCGCGACAGGGAGGACGAGCAGTACTTC. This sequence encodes CASSARDREDEQYF.